This T cell receptor (beta chain) appears in the sequencing data of a study of blood T cells in healthy people across ages (dated by TCRdb to the mid-2010s). Looking at the study overall: In model experiments, roughly one uniquely barcoded TCR beta cDNA molecule per two T cells was captured by template switching. The study measured age-related changes in TCR beta repertoire diversity using deep sequencing normalized with unique cDNA molecular identifiers. Four age groups were formed from the donors: young (average approximately 17 years), middle-aged (approximately 39), aged (under 70) and long-lived (around 82). To avoid experimental bias, donors of different ages were spread randomly across the sequencing lanes. For two donors (one aged 18 to 29 and one aged 80 or older), the study analyzed two additional independent replicas of 1 million unique cDNA reads from the same blood draw.

Beyond this particular receptor, the publication reports: Compared with the aged group, more naive CD4+ T cells, fewer expanded clones and increased TCR diversity were shown by the long-lived group, suggesting age selection. Bulk unsorted PBMC profiling prevented conclusive comparison of naive and antigen-experienced compartments. Estimates of total diversity from one million sequenced T cells were regarded as lower bounds and underestimates. A strong correlation was found between observed TCR beta diversity and the percentage of naive T cells measured by flow cytometry. Observed TCR beta diversity per million T cells fell roughly linearly with age, and a significant reduction was already apparent by age roughly 40. Because the CMV infection status of the donors was unknown, age-related changes in expanded clonotypes may potentially have been confounded.

Of note for this clonotype: Its antigen is currently not known. The record has no base qualities; no much larger clone is one base away.

The roughly 42 donors, aged about 6 to 95 years, were systemically healthy Caucasian individuals from Russia. Around 10 milliliters of peripheral blood were collected from each donor into EDTA-treated Vacutainer tubes. Ficoll-Paque density-gradient centrifugation was used to isolate PBMCs, with at least 6 million per sample. Total RNA was extracted from PBMCs with Trizol reagent, with at least 5 micrograms obtained per sample. The percentages of naive CD45RAhigh/CD27high T cells were determined by flow cytometry on a PBMC aliquot from every donor. Based on the germline V gene, the CDR1 and CDR2 sequences are ENHRY and SYGVKD. The CDR3 starts with the cysteine, ends with the phenylalanine, and has 14 residues. Of the read, only the CDR3 DNA is kept; its 42 bases are in frame from base 1. From V the trimming removes 10 bases and from J it removes 2 bases, while the gene matches leave 10 bases of the junction unaccounted for.

Library preparation employed 5' RACE. TCRdb lists the instrument as Illumina HiSeq 2500. A second roughly 7 to 12 cycle PCR used a sample-barcoded 5' primer and a J-beta primer mix. A unique molecular identifier was introduced onto each TCR beta cDNA molecule by a template-switch 5' adaptor carrying 12 random nucleotides. At least 2.5 million CDR3-containing paired-end reads were obtained from each sample. The Mint cDNA synthesis kit, primed by a TRBC-specific oligonucleotide, was used to synthesize first-strand cDNA from all RNA. Following uracil-DNA glycosylase treatment, a first 18-cycle PCR with universal primers M1SS and BC2_uni_R was performed on all cDNA. Regarding the original processing steps: Normalization of each sample was performed by random selection of 1 million high-quality reads, each carrying a distinct molecular identifier. Reads sharing molecular identifiers were discarded rather than binned into consensus sequences. CDR3 identification, clonotype clustering and error correction used MiTCR with a Q25 quality threshold and the strictest error-elimination algorithm. A nonparametric unseen species model using Euler transformation provided a lower-bound estimate of total TCR beta diversity. TCRdb reran the public reads through fastp at Q25 and MiXCR, keeping productive beta chains. Each entry is one CDR3 protein sequence, shown with its most common DNA and genes. The authors' filters were not applied to this entry. The table for this sample lists 1.5 million to 2 million distinct CDR3 sequences; about 31% of them were counted only once. The top ten clonotypes cover 10% to 12% of the sample.

This sequence was found in a woman in her 30s in good health. The sequenced material came from blood. The chain is encoded by TRBV10-3 joined to TRBJ2-7; TRBD2 lines up with 8 middle nucleotides. The sequenced DNA is TGTGCCACTTTGGCTAGCGGGTCAACCTACGAGCAGTACTTC. Translated, this gives CATLASGSTYEQYF.